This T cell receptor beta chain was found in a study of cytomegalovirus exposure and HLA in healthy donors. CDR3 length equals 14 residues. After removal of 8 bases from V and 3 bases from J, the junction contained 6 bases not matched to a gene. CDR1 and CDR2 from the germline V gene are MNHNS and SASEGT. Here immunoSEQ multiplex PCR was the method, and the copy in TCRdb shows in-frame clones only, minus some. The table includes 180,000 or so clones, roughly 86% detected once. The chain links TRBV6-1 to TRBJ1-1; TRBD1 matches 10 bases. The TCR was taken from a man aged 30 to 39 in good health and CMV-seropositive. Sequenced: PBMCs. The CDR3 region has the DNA TGTGCCAGCGCGGGGGGGACAGGGGACACTGAAGCTTTCTTT. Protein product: CASAGGTGDTEAFF.